What follows is one T cell receptor (beta chain) and its context. The antigen remains unidentified. TCRdb called the reads again in MiXCR, with one record for every CDR3 protein. The sample carries about 71,000 distinct CDR3 sequences, less than 25% recorded once. The data derive from a study of type 1 regulatory T cells. Background on the study: This in vitro CD4 product, T-allo10, is enriched for Tr1 cells and alloantigen-specific.

General study points: Compared with non-type 1 regulatory T cells, type 1 regulatory T cells showed a more restricted TCR repertoire.

V lost 5 bases, J lost 5 bases, and 3 bases stayed unmatched. This CDR3 has 14 residues. CDR1 and CDR2 (germline): SEHNR, FQNEAQ (reference sequence). The rearrangement uses TRBV7-9 and TRBJ1-5; the match to TRBD1 covers 10 bases. Sequencing was done on a sample of cultured type 1 regulatory T (Tr1) cells, either the whole culture or a sorted fraction (not recorded which). The TCR sequence derives from a human donor in good health. CDR3 region: CASSQDRGDQPQHF. The CDR3 DNA reads TGTGCCAGCAGCCAGGACAGGGGGGATCAGCCCCAGCATTTT.